These T cell receptor beta chains were read from a single sample in a study of blood T cell repertoires in COVID-19. Sequencing was performed with immunoSEQ multiplex PCR; in TCRdb, only in-frame clones are kept and a portion is missing. The sample lists 200,000 to 250,000 clones; over 75% were seen once. Specimen: PBMCs or T cells enriched from blood (not recorded which). Every receptor here comes from a young man with acute COVID-19. The CDR3 runs from the conserved cysteine through the conserved F or W. The D gene is left open where the match is weak. Size tells how often a clone was seen (once, few, many) or the class of an expanded clone, and some rows leave it out.

J: TRBJ2-7; D: TRBD2; V: TRBV3-1/TRBV3-2; size: NA; CDR3: CASSQDFLAGNYEQYF; DNA: TGTGCCAGCAGCCAAGATTTCCTAGCGGGGAACTACGAGCAGTACTTC
J: TRBJ1-2; D: TRBD1; V: TRBV7-3; size: NA; CDR3: CASSRDSTESIYGYTF; DNA: TGTGCCAGCAGCCGGGACAGCACTGAATCCATCTATGGCTACACCTTC
J: TRBJ1-5; D: NA; V: TRBV6-1; size: NA; CDR3: CASSDRGSANQPQHF; DNA: TGTGCCAGCAGTGACCGAGGGTCGGCCAATCAGCCCCAGCATTTT
J: TRBJ2-7; D: NA; V: TRBV5-1; size: NA; CDR3: CASSLQGNSYEQYF; DNA: TGCGCCAGCAGCTTACAGGGCAATTCCTACGAGCAGTACTTC
J: TRBJ2-4; D: NA; V: TRBV7-9; size: NA; CDR3: CASSLVTPRERLAKNIQYF; DNA: TGTGCCAGCAGCTTAGTGACCCCTCGAGAGCGATTAGCCAAAAACATTCAGTACTTC
J: TRBJ2-2; D: TRBD1; V: TRBV19; size: NA; CDR3: CASSGQGTGELFF; DNA: TGTGCCAGTAGCGGACAGGGCACCGGGGAGCTGTTTTTT
J: TRBJ2-7; D: TRBD2; V: TRBV5-6; size: NA; CDR3: CASSLGPSGSYEQYF; DNA: TGTGCCAGCAGCTTGGGGCCTAGCGGATCCTACGAGCAGTACTTC
J: TRBJ2-7; D: TRBD1; V: TRBV4-1; size: NA; CDR3: CASSPTSGTGYHEQYF; DNA: TGCGCCAGCAGCCCTACGTCCGGGACAGGGTACCACGAGCAGTACTTC
J: TRBJ1-2; D: TRBD1; V: TRBV5-1; size: NA; CDR3: CASTTGTATNYGYTF; DNA: TGCGCCAGCACCACCGGGACAGCTACTAACTATGGCTACACCTTC
J: TRBJ1-6; D: NA; V: TRBV13; size: NA; CDR3: CASSLNANGSPLHF; DNA: TGTGCCAGCAGCTTGAACGCGAATGGTTCACCCCTCCACTTT
J: TRBJ2-1; D: NA; V: TRBV29-1; size: few; CDR3: CSATAYNEQFF; DNA: TGCAGCGCAACAGCCTACAATGAGCAGTTCTTC
J: TRBJ2-5; D: TRBD1; V: TRBV9; size: few; CDR3: CASSVGQGIQETQYF; DNA: TGTGCCAGCAGCGTGGGACAGGGGATCCAAGAGACCCAGTACTTC
J: TRBJ1-2; D: NA; V: TRBV2; size: NA; CDR3: CASRGQLHGYTF; DNA: TGTGCCAGCAGGGGCCAATTACATGGCTACACCTTC
J: TRBJ1-2; D: NA; V: TRBV3-1/TRBV3-2; size: NA; CDR3: CASSQGGYLWDGYTF; DNA: TGTGCCAGCAGCCAAGGCGGCTACCTCTGGGATGGCTACACCTTC
J: TRBJ1-1; D: NA; V: TRBV18; size: NA; CDR3: CASSPGYQNTEAFF; DNA: TGTGCCAGCTCACCCGGGTATCAGAACACTGAAGCTTTCTTT
J: TRBJ1-2; D: TRBD1; V: TRBV30; size: NA; CDR3: CAWFSGTGNGYTF; DNA: TGTGCCTGGTTTTCCGGGACAGGGAATGGCTACACCTTC
J: TRBJ2-5; D: TRBD1; V: TRBV10-3; size: NA; CDR3: CAIGQGDETQYF; DNA: TGTGCCATCGGACAGGGAGATGAGACCCAGTACTTC
J: TRBJ1-1; D: NA; V: TRBV7-9; size: NA; CDR3: CASSLSGREAFF; DNA: TGTGCCAGCAGCCTCTCCGGGAGGGAAGCTTTCTTT
J: TRBJ1-1; D: NA; V: TRBV7-3; size: NA; CDR3: CASSLLGGANTEAFF; DNA: TGTGCCAGCAGCTTATTGGGAGGAGCGAACACTGAAGCTTTCTTT
J: TRBJ1-2; D: NA; V: TRBV6-5; size: NA; CDR3: CASRGSKGRNYGYTF; DNA: TGTGCCAGCAGGGGAAGTAAGGGGCGTAACTATGGCTACACCTTC
J: TRBJ2-5; D: TRBD1; V: TRBV29-1; size: NA; CDR3: CSVGNRQGVQETQYF; DNA: TGCAGCGTTGGCAACAGACAGGGGGTCCAAGAGACCCAGTACTTC
J: TRBJ1-3; D: NA; V: TRBV19; size: NA; CDR3: CASSNGAASGNTIYF; DNA: TGTGCCAGTAGTAATGGAGCGGCCTCAGGAAACACCATATATTTT
J: TRBJ2-7; D: NA; V: TRBV19; size: NA; CDR3: CASSRVYSYEQYF; DNA: TGTGCCAGCAGCAGGGTATACTCCTACGAGCAGTACTTC
J: TRBJ1-2; D: NA; V: TRBV18; size: NA; CDR3: CASSQDSSNYGYTF; DNA: TGTGCCAGCTCTCAGGACAGCTCTAACTATGGCTACACCTTC
J: TRBJ1-6; D: TRBD1; V: TRBV3-1/TRBV3-2; size: NA; CDR3: CASSPGQEANSPLHF; DNA: TGTGCCAGCAGCCCCGGACAGGAGGCCAATTCACCCCTCCACTTT
J: TRBJ1-2; D: NA; V: TRBV19; size: NA; CDR3: CASSISLAAVYGYTF; DNA: TGTGCCAGTAGTATTTCGTTGGCGGCCGTCTATGGCTACACCTTC
J: TRBJ2-1; D: NA; V: TRBV6-1; size: few; CDR3: CASSEFRDNEQFF; DNA: TGTGCCAGCAGTGAGTTCCGGGACAATGAGCAGTTCTTC
J: TRBJ1-6; D: TRBD1; V: TRBV4-2; size: NA; CDR3: CASSQDGGTGSPLHF; DNA: TGTGCCAGCAGCCAAGATGGGGGGACAGGGTCTCCCCTCCACTTT
J: TRBJ1-2; D: NA; V: TRBV25-1; size: NA; CDR3: CASRLTGNYGYTF; DNA: TGTGCCAGCAGATTGACAGGAAACTATGGCTACACCTTC
J: TRBJ2-7; D: TRBD1; V: TRBV27; size: once; CDR3: CASSREGGRTYEQYF; DNA: TGTGCCAGCAGTAGAGAAGGGGGCAGGACCTACGAGCAGTACTTC
J: TRBJ1-4; D: NA; V: TRBV2; size: NA; CDR3: CASRFAATNEKLFF; DNA: TGTGCCAGCCGATTTGCGGCAACTAATGAAAAACTGTTTTTT
J: TRBJ2-2; D: NA; V: TRBV27; size: NA; CDR3: CASIRTNTGELFF; DNA: TGTGCCAGCATCCGCACAAACACCGGGGAGCTGTTTTTT
J: TRBJ2-5; D: NA; V: TRBV5-1; size: NA; CDR3: CASSSPADYAGAQETQYF; DNA: TGCGCCAGCAGCTCCCCGGCCGACTATGCGGGGGCACAAGAGACCCAGTACTTC
J: TRBJ2-3; D: TRBD1; V: TRBV27; size: few; CDR3: CASSTGGESTDTQYF; DNA: TGTGCCAGCAGCACAGGGGGCGAGAGCACAGATACGCAGTATTTT
J: TRBJ2-7; D: NA; V: TRBV27; size: NA; CDR3: CASSSAGSYEQYF; DNA: TGTGCCAGCAGTTCGGCGGGCTCCTACGAGCAGTACTTC
J: TRBJ1-1; D: NA; V: TRBV27; size: NA; CDR3: CASRRQVRGGTEAFF; DNA: TGTGCCAGCCGGAGACAGGTTCGAGGCGGCACTGAAGCTTTCTTT
J: TRBJ2-7; D: TRBD2; V: TRBV5-1; size: NA; CDR3: CASSPGLAGGHYEQYF; DNA: TGCGCCAGCAGCCCCGGACTAGCGGGGGGCCACTACGAGCAGTACTTC